Below, 7 T cell receptor beta chains from the same sample are listed, as sequenced in a study of regulatory T cells in long-lasting Graves disease. This sample's time point: persistent/refractory GD, antithyroid drugs over 5 years with positive TRAb. The TCR library was prepared using RNA isolated from PBMCs. To make TCR beta libraries, researchers used iRepertoire HTBI primers and Arm-PCR of CDR3 regions. TCRdb re-called the multiplex PCR reads with MiXCR, one entry per CDR3 protein. This table has around 510,000 distinct CDR3 sequences, under 25% appearing once. The sample was peripheral blood mononuclear cells (PBMCs), taken when the disease was refractory, from a patient treated with antithyroid drugs. All receptors derive from a female donor with Graves disease.

The V gene is TRBV6-1, the J gene TRBJ1-3; weak D call: TRBD1 (5 bases). Looked up from germline, CDR1 is MNHNS and CDR2 is SASEGT. The CDR3 covers 15 residues. Deletions cut 6 bases from V and 0 bases from J, with 12 bases between. CDR3: CASSPAGRSGNTIYF. The CDR3 bases are TGTGCCAGCAGCCCGGCAGGGCGCTCTGGAAACACCATATATTTT.

The chain recombines TRBV12-3 or TRBV12-4 with TRBJ2-2; D is perhaps TRBD1 (6 bases). The CDR3 is 16 amino acids. Trimming pared 3 bases from V and 0 bases from J, leaving 11 bases between. The chain's CDR3 is CASSFLQGANTGELFF. The CDR3 coding sequence is TGTGCCAGCAGTTTCCTACAGGGCGCGAACACCGGGGAGCTGTTTTTT.

This clonotype was seen just once. This chain uses TRBV7-2 with TRBJ2-7; no reliable D call. With 4 bases removed from V and 4 bases from J, the gap between germline ends came to 11 bases. This CDR3 contains 13 residues. Germline V lookup: CDR1 SGHTA, CDR2 FQGNSA. The CDR3 is CASSSQQKYEQYF. Here the CDR3 DNA reads TGTGCCAGCAGCTCCCAGCAAAAATACGAGCAGTACTTC.

The rearrangement joins TRBV19 to TRBJ2-2; TRBD2 aligns across 14 bases. V shed 4 bases and J 4 bases; nucleotides not matched to a gene: 5. The CDR3 length is 17 residues. Germline CDR1 LNHDA, CDR2 SQIVND (reference sequence). The CDR3 DNA follows: TGTGCCAGTAGTACGGGACTAGCGGGAGATATCACCGGGGAGCTGTTTTTT. It codes for CASSTGLAGDITGELFF.

With regard to this clonotype: A much larger clone lies one base from this, so it may be a read error. The CDR3 DNA follows: TGTGCCAGCTCACCACAGGGGGTTGTCACTGGAGCTTTCTTT. Its protein is CASSPQGVVTGAFF. V and J are TRBV18 and TRBJ1-1, with D possibly TRBD1 on 6 matching bases. Germline assignment: CDR1 KGHSH and CDR2 LQKENI. The CDR3 spans 14 residues.

Many counts were recorded for this clonotype. The V gene is TRBV6-1, the J gene TRBJ2-7; no clear D. CDR3 size: 13 residues. V lost 3 bases and J 1 base, leaving 7 bases between the germline ends. The germline gives CDR1 MNHNS, CDR2 SASEGT. The CDR3 DNA sequence: TGTGCCAGCAGTGATAGGCCGTCCTACGAGCAGTACTTC. Its translation: CASSDRPSYEQYF.

The table lists this clonotype with a few counts. This chain uses TRBV6-5 with TRBJ2-2; 8 bases agree with TRBD2. Germline loops: CDR1 MNHEY, CDR2 SVGAGI. The CDR3 extends over 15 amino acids. Unmatched junction bases numbered 3, after V lost 2 bases and J lost 4 bases. In DNA form, the CDR3 reads TGTGCCAGCAGTTACGCGGGAGGACCCACCGGGGAGCTGTTTTTT. It codes for CASSYAGGPTGELFF.